One and the same sample provided the 14 T cell receptor beta chains below, sequenced in a study of T cell responses to AZD1222 COVID-19 vaccine. Some clones are missing from TCRdb's copy, which holds only in-frame ones; the method was immunoSEQ multiplex PCR. In the table there are 200,000 to 250,000 clones, approximately 94% of which are singletons. The material was peripheral blood, obtained 28 days after the second dose of the MenACWY control vaccine. These receptors came from an adult who received the MenACWY meningococcal vaccine as a control.

The V call is TRBV11-3, the J call TRBJ2-3; D might be TRBD1 (5 bases). This CDR3 region has 16 residues. Between the trimmed V and J ends, which lost 5 bases and 4 bases, there was a span of 19 bases. The germline gives CDR1 SGHNT, CDR2 YENEEA. This CDR3 is CASSPRSPQGSDTQYF. In nucleotides, the CDR3 is TGTGCCAGCAGCCCGAGATCGCCCCAGGGCTCAGATACGCAGTATTTT.

The V call is TRBV21-1, the J call TRBJ2-5; TRBD2, the table's D call, lacks a check against the DNA. TRBV21-1 is a known pseudogene. This CDR3 is built from 15 residues. In DNA form, the CDR3 reads TGTGCCAGCATCAAGCTACTAGCGGACCAAGAGACCCAGTACTTC. Translating gives CASIKLLADQETQYF.

The chain joins TRBV11-2 to TRBJ1-3, with TRBD1 identical over 8 bases. The V segment lost 5 bases and the J segment 2 bases; nucleotides outside the gene matches: 8. The CDR3 contains 16 residues. CDR1 is SGHAT, CDR2 FQNNGV, per germline. CDR3 nucleotide sequence: TGTGCCAGCAGCCACCGACAGGGGTTCCCTGGAAACACCATATATTTT. It yields the protein CASSHRQGFPGNTIYF.

The chain is built from TRBV5-1 and TRBJ2-2; D gene unclear. CDR1 and CDR2 (germline): SGHRS, YFSETQ. The CDR3 sequence is 16 residues long. The V end lost 1 base, the J end lost 3 bases, and 13 bases lay between the germline ends. In DNA, the CDR3 is TGCGCCAGCAGCTTGAGAGACCGACGCGACACCGGGGAGCTGTTTTTT. It specifies CASSLRDRRDTGELFF. Variable domain in full (rest from reference TRBV5-1 and TRBJ2-2): KAGVTQTPRYLIKTRGQQVTLSCSPISGHRSVSWYQQTPGQGLQFLFEYFSETQRNKGNFPGRFSGRQFSNSRSEMNVSTLELGDSALYLCASSLRDRRDTGELFFGEGSRLTVL.

This clone was counted a few times. The V call is TRBV6-5, the J call TRBJ1-4, with D unresolved. This CDR3 contains 13 residues. The ends were cut back, 6 bases at V and 7 bases at J, with 12 bases in the middle. Germline V lookup: CDR1 MNHEY, CDR2 SVGAGI. CDR3 nucleotide sequence: TGTGCCAGCAGAGGTTTGCAGCTTGAAAAACTGTTTTTT. This codes for CASRGLQLEKLFF.

This clone was counted a single time. This chain uses TRBV28 with TRBJ2-1, with 9 bases lining up with TRBD1. The CDR3 spans 14 residues. V lost 8 bases to trimming and J lost 6 bases; unmatched junction nucleotides: 8. Germline V gene sequence: CDR1 MDHEN, CDR2 SYDVKM. CDR3 DNA: TGTGCCAGCCTGGGACAGGGCAGAGGCAATGAGCAGTTCTTC. Protein sequence: CASLGQGRGNEQFF. The full variable domain, in which reference TRBV28 and TRBJ2-1 provide the parts outside the CDR3, is DVKVTQSSRYLVKRTGEKVFLECVQDMDHENMFWYRQDPGLGLRLIYFSYDVKMKEKGDIPEGYSVSREKKERFSLILESASTNQTSMYLCASLGQGRGNEQFFGPGTRLTVL.

The V call is TRBV2, the J call TRBJ2-3, with no clear D. This CDR3 spans 16 amino acids. The germline CDR1 and CDR2 sequences are SNHLY and FYNNEI. Trimming removed 0 bases from V and 5 bases from J, with 15 bases in between. CDR3 bases: TGTGCCAGCAGTGAAGCGATGACTGATGGGGTAGATACGCAGTATTTT. Translation gives CASSEAMTDGVDTQYF.

This clone was picked up one time. The V gene is TRBV24-1, the J gene TRBJ2-2; D not certain. CDR3 size: 13 residues. V gave up 1 base and J gave up 3 bases, with 2 bases separating them. Germline V gene data show CDR1 as KGHDR and CDR2 as SFDVKD. The CDR3 protein is CATSDFDTGELFF. The CDR3 DNA reads TGTGCCACCAGTGATTTTGACACCGGGGAGCTGTTTTTT.

V is TRBV7-3 and J is TRBJ2-1, with 13 bases fitting TRBD2. Germline V CDR1 and CDR2: SGHTA, FQGTGA. The ends lost 3 bases at V and 0 bases at J; junction bases unmatched: 8. The CDR3 is 19 residues long. CDR3 protein: CASSFVLAGGPSSYNEQFF. CDR3 in DNA: TGTGCCAGCAGCTTCGTACTAGCGGGAGGGCCCAGCTCCTACAATGAGCAGTTCTTC.

The V call is TRBV19, the J call TRBJ2-6, with D hard to call. V shed 3 bases and J shed 0 bases, with 6 bases lying between them. Germline CDR1 reads LNHDA; CDR2 reads SQIVND (reference sequence). The CDR3 sequence is 15 residues long. CDR3 amino acids: CASSMWTSGANVLTF. The CDR3 bases are TGTGCCAGTAGTATGTGGACCTCTGGGGCCAACGTCCTGACTTTC.

The chain recombines TRBV6-4 with TRBJ2-7; D tentatively fits TRBD1 or TRBD2 (5 bases each). The CDR3 runs 13 residues. Trimming took 3 bases from V and 6 from J, leaving 12 bases between them. Per germline, CDR1 MRHNA and CDR2 SNTAGT. In DNA, the CDR3 is TGTGCCAGCAGTGAAGTAGAGGGGACCGAGCAGTACTTC. Translating it yields CASSEVEGTEQYF.

The chain links TRBV9 to TRBJ1-3; D might be TRBD1 (6 bases). The germline V gene encodes CDR1 SGDLS and CDR2 YYNGEE. CDR3 length equals 19 residues. Deletions cut 0 bases from V and 0 bases from J, with 19 bases between. This chain's CDR3 is CASSVASQLGATSGNTIYF. In nucleotides, the CDR3 is TGTGCCAGCAGCGTAGCGTCTCAATTGGGGGCGACCTCTGGAAACACCATATATTTT. The complete variable domain, with remaining parts taken from reference TRBV9 and TRBJ1-3, reads DSGVTQTPKHLITATGQRVTLRCSPRSGDLSVYWYQQSLDQGLQFLIQYYNGEERAKGNILERFSAQQFPDLHSELNLSSLELGDSALYFCASSVASQLGATSGNTIYFGEGSWLTVV.

CDR3 sequence: CASSVGGSGYTF. In nucleotides, the CDR3 is TGTGCCAGCAGCGTAGGGGGGAGTGGCTACACCTTC. V gene TRBV9 combines with J gene TRBJ1-2; D perhaps matches TRBD1 (5 bases). Trimming pared 0 bases from V and 7 bases from J, leaving 7 bases between. This CDR3 region has 12 residues. Germline values: CDR1 SGDLS, CDR2 YYNGEE.

The chain employs TRBV5-4 and TRBJ1-2; D might be TRBD1 (5 bases). Germline CDR1 is SGHNT and CDR2 is YYREEE (reference sequence). Trimming pared 0 bases from V and 8 bases from J, leaving 11 bases between. This CDR3 has 13 amino acids. In nucleotides, the CDR3 is TGTGCCAGCAGCTTGGCAGGGTCGGTCGGCTACACCTTC. Translated, it gives CASSLAGSVGYTF. Complete variable domain (other parts from reference TRBV5-4 and TRBJ1-2): ETGVTQSPTHLIKTRGQQVTLRCSSQSGHNTVSWYQQALGQGPQFIFQYYREEENGRGNFPPRFSGLQFPNYSSELNVNALELDDSALYLCASSLAGSVGYTFGSGTRLTVV.